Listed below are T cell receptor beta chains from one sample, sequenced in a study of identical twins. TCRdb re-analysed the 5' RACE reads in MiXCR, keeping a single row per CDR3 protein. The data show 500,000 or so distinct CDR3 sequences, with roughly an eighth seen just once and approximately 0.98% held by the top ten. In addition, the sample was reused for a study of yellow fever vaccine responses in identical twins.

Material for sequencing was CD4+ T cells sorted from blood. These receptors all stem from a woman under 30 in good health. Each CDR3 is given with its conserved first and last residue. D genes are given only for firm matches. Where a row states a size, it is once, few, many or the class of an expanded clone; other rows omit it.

CDR3nt: TGTGCTAGTGCCCCCCCTTATGGACTCCAAGAGACCCAGTACTTC
CDR3aa: CASAPPYGLQETQYF
j_gene: TRBJ2-5
v_gene: TRBV12-5
abundance: NA
d_gene: NA

CDR3nt: TGTGCCAGCAGTTACGGGGGGACACACATGAACACTGAAGCTTTCTTT
CDR3aa: CASSYGGTHMNTEAFF
j_gene: TRBJ1-1
v_gene: TRBV6-2/TRBV6-3
abundance: few
d_gene: NA

CDR3nt: TGTGCCAGCAGCTTACTCCGGACAACCGGGGAGCTGTTTTTT
CDR3aa: CASSLLRTTGELFF
j_gene: TRBJ2-2
v_gene: TRBV5-8
abundance: few
d_gene: NA

CDR3nt: TGTGCCATCAGAAGACTAGCGGGAGCGTATGAGCAGTTCTTC
CDR3aa: CAIRRLAGAYEQFF
j_gene: TRBJ2-1
v_gene: TRBV10-3
abundance: few
d_gene: TRBD2

CDR3nt: TGTGCCAGCAGTTTATTGGTCTACGAGCAGTACTTC
CDR3aa: CASSLLVYEQYF
j_gene: TRBJ2-7
v_gene: TRBV28
abundance: NA
d_gene: NA

CDR3nt: TGTGCCAGCAGTCTTAGCGGGGACGCCTACAATGAGCAGTTCTTC
CDR3aa: CASSLSGDAYNEQFF
j_gene: TRBJ2-1
v_gene: TRBV12-3/TRBV12-4
abundance: NA
d_gene: TRBD2

CDR3nt: TGTGCCAGCAGTTTAGGAGGGGGGGGGATTAGCACAGATACGCAGTATTTT
CDR3aa: CASSLGGGGISTDTQYF
j_gene: TRBJ2-3
v_gene: TRBV12-3/TRBV12-4
abundance: few
d_gene: NA

CDR3nt: TGTGCCAGCAGCTTAGCTGCCGGAGAAACTACGATCACTGAAGCTTTCTTT
CDR3aa: CASSLAAGETTITEAFF
j_gene: TRBJ1-1
v_gene: TRBV5-5
abundance: many
d_gene: NA

CDR3nt: TGCAGTGCTACGGACAGGGGCAATGAGCAGTTCTTC
CDR3aa: CSATDRGNEQFF
j_gene: TRBJ2-1
v_gene: TRBV20-1
abundance: NA
d_gene: TRBD1

CDR3nt: TGTGCCACCAGTGTCTTGAGGGGAGTTCACAATGAGCAGTTCTTC
CDR3aa: CATSVLRGVHNEQFF
j_gene: TRBJ2-1
v_gene: TRBV24-1
abundance: few
d_gene: NA

CDR3nt: TGTGCCAGCAGCCAATCGGCCCTCACCACTGAAGCTTTCTTT
CDR3aa: CASSQSALTTEAFF
j_gene: TRBJ1-1
v_gene: TRBV3-1
abundance: NA
d_gene: NA

CDR3nt: TGTGCCAGCAGTCTCAGGGGAAGGTTGGGTGGAAACACCATATATTTT
CDR3aa: CASSLRGRLGGNTIYF
j_gene: TRBJ1-3
v_gene: TRBV12-3/TRBV12-4
abundance: few
d_gene: NA

CDR3nt: TGCGCCAGCAGCCGGGGACAGGACGAGCAGTACTTC
CDR3aa: CASSRGQDEQYF
j_gene: TRBJ2-7
v_gene: TRBV5-1
abundance: few
d_gene: TRBD1

CDR3nt: TGTGCCAGCAGCTTAGCGGGACGCTCCTACGAGCAGTACTTC
CDR3aa: CASSLAGRSYEQYF
j_gene: TRBJ2-7
v_gene: TRBV7-2
abundance: many
d_gene: NA

CDR3nt: TGCTGTGCTAGAGATACTAGCGTAGGGGGTTTCTACAATGAGCAGTTCTTC
CDR3aa: CCARDTSVGGFYNEQFF
j_gene: TRBJ2-1
v_gene: TRBV20-1
abundance: NA
d_gene: NA

CDR3nt: TGTGCCAGCAGCGGGCAGGGTATATACAATGAGCAGTTCTTC
CDR3aa: CASSGQGIYNEQFF
j_gene: TRBJ2-1
v_gene: TRBV11-3
abundance: NA
d_gene: NA

CDR3nt: TGTGCCAGCAGTTTCGGTAGCGCCAAGAGAGGAGATACGCAGTATTTT
CDR3aa: CASSFGSAKRGDTQYF
j_gene: TRBJ2-3
v_gene: TRBV27
abundance: NA
d_gene: NA

CDR3nt: TGTGCTAGCAGCTTGGCGAGGGGCGCGTCCGAGCAGTACTTC
CDR3aa: CASSLARGASEQYF
j_gene: TRBJ2-7
v_gene: TRBV7-7
abundance: few
d_gene: NA

CDR3nt: TGTGCCAGCAGTGAGGGAGGGGGCGTTTACGAGCAGTACTTC
CDR3aa: CASSEGGGVYEQYF
j_gene: TRBJ2-7
v_gene: TRBV2
abundance: few
d_gene: NA

CDR3nt: TGCGCCAGCAGCCAGAACAGGGGGTTCACAGATACGCAGTATTTT
CDR3aa: CASSQNRGFTDTQYF
j_gene: TRBJ2-3
v_gene: TRBV5-1
abundance: NA
d_gene: TRBD1

CDR3nt: TGCAGCGTGACCAGACAGGGCCAAGAGACCCAGTACTTC
CDR3aa: CSVTRQGQETQYF
j_gene: TRBJ2-5
v_gene: TRBV29-1
abundance: few
d_gene: TRBD1

CDR3nt: TGTGCCAGCAGTGCTCTAGCGGGAGTAACAGATACGCAGTATTTT
CDR3aa: CASSALAGVTDTQYF
j_gene: TRBJ2-3
v_gene: TRBV6-1
abundance: NA
d_gene: TRBD2

CDR3nt: TGTGCCAGCAGTAACACAGGGGGCACAGATACGCAGTATTTT
CDR3aa: CASSNTGGTDTQYF
j_gene: TRBJ2-3
v_gene: TRBV3-1
abundance: NA
d_gene: TRBD1

CDR3nt: TGTGCCAGCAGCCCAGACCCCGGGACTAGCGCGGGCTCCTACAATGAGCAGTTCTTC
CDR3aa: CASSPDPGTSAGSYNEQFF
j_gene: TRBJ2-1
v_gene: TRBV12-3/TRBV12-4
abundance: NA
d_gene: TRBD2

CDR3nt: TGTGCCACCAGTGATAGGGACAGGGGGGACTTAGATACGCAGTATTTT
CDR3aa: CATSDRDRGDLDTQYF
j_gene: TRBJ2-3
v_gene: TRBV24-1
abundance: NA
d_gene: TRBD1

CDR3nt: TGCAGTGCTACCACGGACAGGAGCTCCTACAATGAGCAGTTCTTC
CDR3aa: CSATTDRSSYNEQFF
j_gene: TRBJ2-1
v_gene: TRBV20-1
abundance: NA
d_gene: TRBD1

CDR3nt: TGTGCCACCAGTGATCGATTCTCCCCTTCGACAGTCCAAGCCTTC
CDR3aa: CATSDRFSPSTVQAF
j_gene: TRBJ2-1
v_gene: TRBV24-1
abundance: few
d_gene: NA

CDR3nt: TGTGCCAGCAGCGTAAGACTAGCGGGAGGGTCCTACGAGCAGTACTTC
CDR3aa: CASSVRLAGGSYEQYF
j_gene: TRBJ2-7
v_gene: TRBV7-2
abundance: NA
d_gene: TRBD2

CDR3nt: TGTGCCAGCACTCCGCGGGGGGACCTAATGAACACTGAAGCTTTCTTT
CDR3aa: CASTPRGDLMNTEAFF
j_gene: TRBJ1-1
v_gene: TRBV6-2/TRBV6-3
abundance: NA
d_gene: NA

CDR3nt: TGTGCCAGCAGTCCGGGAGGGGGACCAACTAGCACAGATACGCAGTATTTT
CDR3aa: CASSPGGGPTSTDTQYF
j_gene: TRBJ2-3
v_gene: TRBV12-3/TRBV12-4
abundance: NA
d_gene: TRBD2

CDR3nt: TGCGCCAGCAGCTCGGGGACAGTTACTGAAGCTTTCTTT
CDR3aa: CASSSGTVTEAFF
j_gene: TRBJ1-1
v_gene: TRBV5-1
abundance: once
d_gene: TRBD1

CDR3nt: TGCAGCGTTGGGGCTACCGGCTACGAGCAGTACTTC
CDR3aa: CSVGATGYEQYF
j_gene: TRBJ2-7
v_gene: TRBV29-1
abundance: NA
d_gene: NA

CDR3nt: TGTGCTAGACCCGGAAGAGGGGGCGGATACGAGCAGTACTTC
CDR3aa: CARPGRGGGYEQYF
j_gene: TRBJ2-7
v_gene: TRBV12-5
abundance: NA
d_gene: TRBD1

CDR3nt: TGTGCCATCAGCGTCTCCCTCTCAGGGCAGTTCTTC
CDR3aa: CAISVSLSGQFF
j_gene: TRBJ2-1
v_gene: TRBV10-3
abundance: many
d_gene: NA

CDR3nt: TGTGCCAGCAGTGCCAAAAGTAAGGGCGAGCAGTACTTC
CDR3aa: CASSAKSKGEQYF
j_gene: TRBJ2-7
v_gene: TRBV6-2/TRBV6-3
abundance: few
d_gene: NA

CDR3nt: TGCGCCAGCAGTCCCGGGACTAGCGGCCACAATGAGCAGTTCTTC
CDR3aa: CASSPGTSGHNEQFF
j_gene: TRBJ2-1
v_gene: TRBV5-1
abundance: NA
d_gene: TRBD2

CDR3nt: TGTGCCAGCAGCGACAGGGGACACGAAAACTATGGCTACACCTTC
CDR3aa: CASSDRGHENYGYTF
j_gene: TRBJ1-2
v_gene: TRBV7-9
abundance: many
d_gene: TRBD1